Shown below are 16 T cell receptor beta chains from a single sample sequenced in a study of cytomegalovirus exposure and HLA in healthy donors. The PCR was carried out with 60 Vbeta primers and 13 Jbeta primers. Libraries were prepared by immunoSEQ multiplex PCR; TCRdb keeps only in-frame clonotypes and omits some of them. The table has some 150,000 clones, around two thirds seen once. Sequenced: PBMCs. The receptors stem from a man between 35 and 55 years old in good health and CMV-seronegative.

This clone was seen only a few times. V gene TRBV28 combines with J gene TRBJ2-5; 10 bases agree with TRBD1. Trimming at V came to 5 bases and at J to 5 bases, leaving 8 bases not matched to a gene. The V gene's germline CDR1 is MDHEN and CDR2 SYDVKM. The CDR3 is made up of 15 amino acids. The CDR3 here is CASSTWTGGGETQYF. The CDR3 DNA reads as TGTGCCAGCAGTACCTGGACAGGGGGTGGGGAGACCCAGTACTTC.

J is TRBJ2-3 and V is TRBV19; TRBD2 agrees at 10 bases. Germline CDR1 and CDR2: LNHDA and SQIVND (reference sequence). The CDR3 extends over 16 amino acids. V dropped 7 bases and J dropped 5; count of bases not matched to a gene: 12. CDR3 sequence: CASKDLAGVRQDTQYF. CDR3 sequence (DNA): TGTGCCAGTAAAGATCTAGCGGGAGTTCGTCAAGATACGCAGTATTTT.

The genes are TRBV7-6 and TRBJ2-1; 7 bases are a match to TRBD2. The ends lost 4 bases at V and 0 bases at J; junction bases unmatched: 6. From germline, CDR1 is SGHVS and CDR2 FNYEAQ. The CDR3 consists of 16 residues. CDR3 sequence: CASSYQGGSSYNEQFF. DNA for the CDR3: TGTGCCAGCAGCTACCAGGGCGGGAGCTCCTACAATGAGCAGTTCTTC.

The chain couples TRBV15 to TRBJ1-2, with D hard to call. This CDR3 has 14 residues. CDR1 is LNHNV and CDR2 is YYDKDF in the germline V gene (reference sequence). The germline V and J ends were trimmed by 6 bases and 5 bases, with 16 bases remaining between them. This chain's CDR3 is CATSPRTTGYGYTF. The CDR3, as DNA: TGTGCCACCAGTCCCCGTACAACCGGGTATGGCTACACCTTC.

The chain couples TRBV5-1 to TRBJ2-2, with 8 bases aligning to TRBD2. The CDR3 loop spans 18 amino acids. The V gene end was trimmed by 1 base and the J gene end by 0 bases; junction bases not matched to a gene: 8. Germline loops: CDR1 SGHRS, CDR2 YFSETQ. The CDR3 bases are TGCGCCAGCAGCTTGCTTCGGGGGGGAGTCGCGAACACCGGGGAGCTGTTTTTT. It is translated as CASSLLRGGVANTGELFF.

V usage is TRBV6-6 and J usage is TRBJ2-7; 11 bases line up with TRBD1. The ends lost 0 bases at V and 1 base at J; junction bases unmatched: 2. The CDR3 contains 16 residues. Germline lookup yields CDR1 MNHNY and CDR2 SVGAGI (reference sequence). The CDR3 nucleotides are TGTGCCAGCAGTTACTCTGGGGACAGGGGGTCCTACGAGCAGTACTTC. Amino acids: CASSYSGDRGSYEQYF.

The V call is TRBV6-5, the J call TRBJ1-5; 10 bases are shared with TRBD1. CDR1 and CDR2 from the germline V gene are MNHEY and SVGAGI. V gave up 6 bases and J gave up 5 bases; unmatched junction bases: 7. This CDR3 contains 15 residues. The CDR3 region is CASRITGTGDQPQHF. Here the CDR3 DNA reads TGTGCCAGCAGAATCACCGGGACAGGGGATCAGCCCCAGCATTTT.

The chain couples TRBV5-6 to TRBJ2-5; D remains ambiguous. This CDR3 contains 16 residues. Trimming left V 0 bases short and J 4 bases short, with 16 bases between. Germline CDR1 and CDR2: SGHDT and YYEEEE. This chain's CDR3 is CASSLVVGSPRETQYF. For the CDR3, the DNA is TGTGCCAGCAGCTTGGTGGTCGGTAGCCCAAGAGAGACCCAGTACTTC.

V usage is TRBV6-5 and J usage is TRBJ2-2, with D perhaps TRBD2 (6 bases). Deletions cut 0 bases from V and 2 bases from J, with 7 bases between. Germline CDR1 reads MNHEY; CDR2 reads SVGAGI. This CDR3 has 15 residues. The CDR3 here is CASSYSAGNTGELFF. The CDR3 nucleotides are TGTGCCAGCAGTTACTCAGCGGGTAACACCGGGGAGCTGTTTTTT.

The gene calls are TRBV6-5 and TRBJ2-2; D possibly corresponds to TRBD1 (6 bases). This CDR3 comprises 13 residues. Trimming removed 5 bases from V and 8 bases from J, with 12 bases in between. The V gene's germline CDR1 is MNHEY and CDR2 SVGAGI. CDR3 coding DNA: TGTGCCAGCAGTGAAAACAGGGAAGGGGAGCTGTTTTTT. Translation gives CASSENREGELFF.

This chain connects TRBV15 to TRBJ1-1; 7 bases match TRBD1. Germline CDR1 reads LNHNV; CDR2 reads YYDKDF (reference sequence). The CDR3 is 15 amino acids. J lost 0 bases, V lost 4 bases, and 5 bases had no gene match. In nucleotides, the CDR3 is TGTGCCACCAGCACAGCTGGACAGGTGAACACTGAAGCTTTCTTT. Its protein product is CATSTAGQVNTEAFF.

The CDR3 is CASSRGQGSQHF. The DNA for the CDR3 is TGTGCCAGCAGCCGGGGACAGGGGTCCCAGCATTTT. The chain carries TRBV6-6 and TRBJ1-5, with 10 positions matching TRBD1. Germline V gene data show CDR1 as MNHNY and CDR2 as SVGAGI (reference sequence). This CDR3 spans 12 amino acids. V was pared by 6 bases and J by 11 bases, with 4 bases of the junction left unmatched.

This clone was recorded only once. The chain recombines TRBV5-1 with TRBJ2-6; 9 bases agree with TRBD1. Per the germline V gene, CDR1 is SGHRS and CDR2 is YFSETQ. J lost 2 bases, V lost 4 bases, and 1 base had no gene match. The CDR3 totals 15 residues. The CDR3 DNA reads as TGCGCCAGCAGCCGGACAGGGGCTGGGGCCAACGTCCTGACTTTC. This sequence encodes CASSRTGAGANVLTF.

V usage is TRBV6-5 and J usage is TRBJ1-2; perhaps TRBD1 as D (6 bases). This CDR3 has 13 residues. Trimming pared 5 bases from V and 3 bases from J, leaving 10 bases between. Germline-derived CDR1 and CDR2 are MNHEY and SVGAGI. The CDR3 nucleotides are TGTGCCAGCAGTCAGGGGACCTACTATGGCTACACCTTC. As protein: CASSQGTYYGYTF.

This chain uses TRBV6-5 with TRBJ2-3, with 8 positions matching TRBD2. The germline V gene has CDR1 MNHEY and CDR2 SVGAGI. The CDR3 is 14 amino acids. V was clipped by 6 bases and J by 5 bases; unmatched bases: 7. CDR3 nucleotide sequence: TGTGCCAGCAGGGAAGCGGGAGCTAGAGATACGCAGTATTTT. Translating it yields CASREAGARDTQYF.

The CDR3 loop is CASSPQRTSGGANEQFF. The CDR3 nucleotides are TGTGCCAGCAGCCCGCAAAGGACTAGCGGGGGGGCGAATGAGCAGTTCTTC. The chain recombines TRBV16 with TRBJ2-1, with TRBD2 matching 15 bases. Germline V CDR1 and CDR2: KGHSY, FQNENV. With V trimmed by 4 bases and J by 7 bases, 8 bases remained unmatched. The CDR3 loop spans 17 amino acids.